This TCR beta chain derives from a study of blood T cell repertoires in COVID-19. About the study: PBMCs, B-cell-depleted T cells, or T cells were the source of the cDNA or gDNA that made up the material.

In the study's own analysis: Reference gene primer amplification gave nucleated cell count estimates. Clones were read by immunoSEQ multiplex PCR, and TCRdb kept only the in-frame ones, dropping some. D and trimming were read from the DNA, whereas the V and J calls and clone size are those reported in that table. The sample lists over 200,000 clones; roughly four fifths were seen once. This CDR3 contains 15 residues. The germline V gene encodes CDR1 SGHTS and CDR2 YDEGEE. Germline trimming cut 1 base from V and 10 bases from J; bases unmatched to any gene: 8. The TCR sequence derives from a man aged 40-49 years who had recovered from COVID-19. This chain connects TRBV5-8 to TRBJ1-6, with TRBD1 matching 7 bases. Sequenced input: PBMCs or T cells enriched from blood (not recorded which). The CDR3 DNA reads as TGTGCCAGCAGCTTGAGGACAGGCTACTACTCACCCCTCCACTTT. Translating it yields CASSLRTGYYSPLHF.